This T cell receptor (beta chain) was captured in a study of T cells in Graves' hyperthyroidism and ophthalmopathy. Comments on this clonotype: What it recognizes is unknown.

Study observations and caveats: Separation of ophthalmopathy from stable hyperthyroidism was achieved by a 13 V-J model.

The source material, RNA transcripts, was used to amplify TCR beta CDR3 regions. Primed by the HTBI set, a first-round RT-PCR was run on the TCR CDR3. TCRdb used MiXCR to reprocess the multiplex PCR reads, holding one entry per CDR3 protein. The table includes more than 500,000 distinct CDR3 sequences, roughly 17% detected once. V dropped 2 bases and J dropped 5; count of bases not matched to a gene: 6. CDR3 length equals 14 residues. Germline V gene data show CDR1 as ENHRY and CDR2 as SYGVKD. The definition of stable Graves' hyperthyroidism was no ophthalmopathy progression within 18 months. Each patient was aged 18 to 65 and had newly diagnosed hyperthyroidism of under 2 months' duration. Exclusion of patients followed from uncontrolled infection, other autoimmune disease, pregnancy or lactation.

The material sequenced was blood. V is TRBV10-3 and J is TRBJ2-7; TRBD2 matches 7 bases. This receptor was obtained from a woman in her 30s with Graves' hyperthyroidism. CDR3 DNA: TGTGCCATCAGTGAGGGACTAGTAGCCGACGAGCAGTACTTC. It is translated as CAISEGLVADEQYF.